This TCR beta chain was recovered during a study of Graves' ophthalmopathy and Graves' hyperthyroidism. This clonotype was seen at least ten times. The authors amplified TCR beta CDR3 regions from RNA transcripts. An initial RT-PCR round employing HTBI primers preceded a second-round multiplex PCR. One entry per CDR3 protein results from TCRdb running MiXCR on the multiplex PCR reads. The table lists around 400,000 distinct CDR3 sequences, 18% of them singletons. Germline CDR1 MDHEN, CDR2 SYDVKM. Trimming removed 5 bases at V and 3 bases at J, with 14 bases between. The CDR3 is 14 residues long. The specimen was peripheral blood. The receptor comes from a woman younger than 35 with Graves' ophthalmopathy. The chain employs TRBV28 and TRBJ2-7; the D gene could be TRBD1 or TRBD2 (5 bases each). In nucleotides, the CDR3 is TGTGCCAGCAGTGGGAGCAGGGAGCGCTACGAGCAGTACTTC. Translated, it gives CASSGSRERYEQYF.